Shown below are 18 T cell receptor beta chains from a single sample sequenced in a study of spatial heterogeneity in lung cancer (dated by TCRdb to about 2019). The time point label corresponds to: blood at routine non-recurrence follow-up after resection. TCR sequencing used whole RNA extracted from tumor and nontumor lung tissue, or from cryopreserved PBMC samples, without cell sorting. Library construction relied on 5' RACE. Sequenced on a NextSeq 500. TCRdb passed the public sequencing reads through fastp at Q25 and MiXCR, retaining productive beta sequences. Identical CDR3 protein sequences are pooled into one entry, listed with their most common genes and DNA. This sample gives under 150,000 distinct CDR3 sequences in total; 12% of them show up just once. The ten largest clonotypes hold 16% of the sample. This specimen consisted of PBMCs, obtained at follow-up. The receptor source for this set is a male donor with early-stage non-small cell lung cancer.

This clonotype is deemed medium-sized. V is TRBV29-1 and J is TRBJ2-3, with a possible D match to TRBD2 (6 bases). Germline loops: CDR1 SQVTM, CDR2 ANQGSEA. This CDR3 is 13 amino acids long. V lost 2 bases and J lost 5, with 11 bases in between. The CDR3: CSVEKLGGDTQYF. Here the CDR3 DNA reads TGCAGCGTTGAAAAGCTGGGGGGAGATACGCAGTATTTT.

This chain links TRBV7-2 with TRBJ2-3; 7 positions match TRBD2. The CDR3 has 15 amino acids. Germline assignment: CDR1 SGHTA and CDR2 FQGNSA. V lost 5 bases, J lost 0 bases, and 5 bases stayed unmatched. CDR3 bases: TGTGCCAGCAGCCAACTAGCGTCTAGCACAGATACGCAGTATTTT. Protein product: CASSQLASSTDTQYF. Combining the CDR3 with reference TRBV7-2 and TRBJ2-3 gives the whole variable domain GAGVSQSPSNKVTEKGKDVELRCDPISGHTALYWYRQSLGQGLEFLIYFQGNSAPDKSGLPSDRFSAERTGGSVSTLTIQRTQQEDSAVYLCASSQLASSTDTQYFGPGTRLTVL.

In this sample, this clonotype turned up many times. The genes are TRBV29-1 and TRBJ2-7, with D perhaps being TRBD1 or TRBD2 (5 bases each). Deletions cut 7 bases from V and 2 bases from J, with 18 bases between. This CDR3 comprises 14 residues. Germline V CDR1 and CDR2: SQVTM, ANQGSEA. The CDR3 DNA reads as TGCAGCGCTCGCCAGGGCCCGGGGCCCTACGAGCAGTACTTC. Its protein is CSARQGPGPYEQYF.

This clonotype was seen repeatedly, ten times or more. The rearrangement links TRBV7-2 to TRBJ2-7; D unclear. CDR3 length: 15 residues. Trimming pared 5 bases from V and 0 bases from J, leaving 14 bases between. CDR1 is SGHTA, CDR2 FQGNSA, per germline. The CDR3 DNA reads TGTGCCAGCAGCACCGGGTTCCACCTCTCCTACGAGCAGTACTTC. Translating gives CASSTGFHLSYEQYF.

The rearrangement uses TRBV12-3 or TRBV12-4 and TRBJ1-2; D uncertain. The CDR3 is 13 residues long. Trimming took off 7 bases at V and 8 bases at J, with 17 bases between the two ends. DNA for the CDR3: TGTGCCAGCACCCCTCGCGGTGATCTAGGCTACACCTTC. This translates into CASTPRGDLGYTF.

This chain joins TRBV5-1 and TRBJ2-7; 9 bases align to TRBD1. V shed 3 bases, J shed 3 bases, and the junction held 4 bases outside the gene matches. The CDR3 loop spans 14 amino acids. Germline lookup yields CDR1 SGHRS and CDR2 YFSETQ. The CDR3 DNA sequence: TGCGCCAGCAGCTGGACAGGGGACGGCTACGAGCAGTACTTC. Translated, it gives CASSWTGDGYEQYF.

Ten or more counts support this clonotype. The V and J genes are TRBV4-1 and TRBJ1-4; TRBD1 matches at 7 bases. Germline loops: CDR1 MGHRA, CDR2 YSYEKL. After removal of 5 bases from V and 5 bases from J, the junction contained 8 bases not matched to a gene. This CDR3 region has 15 residues. The CDR3 protein is CASSYEGGGNEKLFF. CDR3 sequence (DNA): TGCGCCAGCAGCTATGAAGGGGGCGGGAATGAAAAACTGTTTTTT.

The J gene is TRBJ2-5, the V gene TRBV5-1; 8 bases match TRBD2. V lost 2 bases and J lost 5; bases outside the gene matches: 8. Germline V lookup: CDR1 SGHRS, CDR2 YFSETQ. The CDR3 contains 15 residues. CDR3 protein: CASSFKPTGGETQYF. CDR3 nucleotide sequence: TGCGCCAGCAGCTTCAAACCGACGGGAGGGGAGACCCAGTACTTC. The full variable domain, completed using reference TRBV5-1 and TRBJ2-5, is KAGVTQTPRYLIKTRGQQVTLSCSPISGHRSVSWYQQTPGQGLQFLFEYFSETQRNKGNFPGRFSGRQFSNSRSEMNVSTLELGDSALYLCASSFKPTGGETQYFGPGTRLLVL.

The chain uses TRBV6-5 and TRBJ2-1, with a weak D call TRBD1 (5 bases). Trimming stripped 2 bases from V and 6 bases from J, with 14 bases between. Looked up from germline, CDR1 is MNHEY and CDR2 is SVGAGI. This CDR3 is 15 amino acids long. The CDR3 spells CASSYPRQGINEQFF. CDR3 in DNA: TGTGCCAGCAGTTACCCCAGGCAGGGTATCAATGAGCAGTTCTTC.

There are many counts of this clonotype. The rearrangement joins TRBV5-6 to TRBJ1-2, with TRBD1 as a possible D gene (6 bases). The length of the CDR3 is 16 residues. Trimming pared 4 bases from V and 2 bases from J, leaving 18 bases between. The germline CDR1 and CDR2 sequences are SGHDT and YYEEEE. The DNA for the CDR3 is TGTGCCAGCAGCACGAGAAAGGGGGATTGGAACTATGGCTACACCTTC. Its translation is CASSTRKGDWNYGYTF.

This clonotype was counted a few times. This chain uses TRBV7-2 with TRBJ1-1, with TRBD1 identical over 8 bases. The CDR3 contains 15 residues. CDR1 is SGHTA, CDR2 FQGNSA, per germline. The trim removed 3 bases at V and 4 bases at J, leaving 7 bases unmatched. The CDR3 DNA follows: TGTGCCAGCAGCTTTAGCCTGACAGGGGTCACTGAAGCTTTCTTT. Its protein is CASSFSLTGVTEAFF.

This clonotype was observed a few times. CDR3 bases: TGTGCCACCACGCCCCTTTCCTCCTACAATGAGCAGTTCTTC. Its protein product is CATTPLSSYNEQFF. The J gene is TRBJ2-1, the V gene TRBV12-3 or TRBV12-4; no definite D call. The CDR3 extends over 14 amino acids. V was shortened by 10 bases and J by 0 bases, with 13 bases between the two germline ends.

The V call is TRBV28, the J call TRBJ1-4; no clear D gene. From germline, CDR1 is MDHEN and CDR2 SYDVKM. The V end was cut by 6 bases, the J end by 0 bases, with 14 bases between. This CDR3 is 16 amino acids long. The CDR3 DNA reads as TGTGCCAGCAGCCTCGAAACGCGAGCAACTAATGAAAAACTGTTTTTT. Protein: CASSLETRATNEKLFF.

This clonotype was observed at least ten times. The rearrangement uses TRBV14 and TRBJ2-7; D remains ambiguous. This CDR3 comprises 11 residues. Germline CDR1 is SGHDN and CDR2 is FVKESK. V was trimmed by 2 bases and J by 5 bases, leaving 4 bases between them. The CDR3 sequence: CASSQYDEQYF. The CDR3 bases are TGTGCCAGCAGCCAATACGACGAGCAGTACTTC.

The gene calls are TRBV6-2 or TRBV6-3 and TRBJ2-7; no reliable D call. The length of the CDR3 is 11 residues. CDR1 and CDR2 (germline): MNHEY, SVGEGT. Trimming stripped 6 bases from V and 3 bases from J, with 6 bases between. In DNA, the CDR3 is TGTGCCAGCAGCGACGACTACGAGCAGTACTTC. This codes for CASSDDYEQYF.

Ten or more counts support this clonotype. V gene TRBV9 combines with J gene TRBJ1-5; D perhaps matches TRBD1 (6 bases). CDR3 size: 15 residues. V lost 1 base, J lost 5 bases, and 13 bases lay in between. Per germline, CDR1 SGDLS and CDR2 YYNGEE. The CDR3 protein is CASSVTGGKDQPQHF. The CDR3 DNA reads as TGTGCCAGCAGCGTAACGGGGGGCAAGGATCAGCCCCAGCATTTT.

There are many counts of this clonotype. The chain combines TRBV9 with TRBJ1-2, with no clear D. CDR1 and CDR2 from the germline V gene are SGDLS and YYNGEE. The V and J ends lost 0 bases and 0 bases respectively, with 6 bases between them. The CDR3 totals 14 residues. The CDR3 region has the DNA TGTGCCAGCAGCGTAGGCCAGTCTAACTATGGCTACACCTTC. Translation gives CASSVGQSNYGYTF. Full variable domain (remainder filled in from reference TRBV9 and TRBJ1-2): DSGVTQTPKHLITATGQRVTLRCSPRSGDLSVYWYQQSLDQGLQFLIQYYNGEERAKGNILERFSAQQFPDLHSELNLSSLELGDSALYFCASSVGQSNYGYTFGSGTRLTVV.

The chain joins TRBV5-1 to TRBJ2-7; D not certain. V was pared by 4 bases and J by 2 bases, with 13 bases between. The length of the CDR3 is 14 residues. Germline CDR1 SGHRS, CDR2 YFSETQ. CDR3 sequence reads: CASSEYNIPYEQYF. CDR3 nucleotides: TGCGCCAGCAGCGAGTATAATATCCCCTACGAGCAGTACTTC.